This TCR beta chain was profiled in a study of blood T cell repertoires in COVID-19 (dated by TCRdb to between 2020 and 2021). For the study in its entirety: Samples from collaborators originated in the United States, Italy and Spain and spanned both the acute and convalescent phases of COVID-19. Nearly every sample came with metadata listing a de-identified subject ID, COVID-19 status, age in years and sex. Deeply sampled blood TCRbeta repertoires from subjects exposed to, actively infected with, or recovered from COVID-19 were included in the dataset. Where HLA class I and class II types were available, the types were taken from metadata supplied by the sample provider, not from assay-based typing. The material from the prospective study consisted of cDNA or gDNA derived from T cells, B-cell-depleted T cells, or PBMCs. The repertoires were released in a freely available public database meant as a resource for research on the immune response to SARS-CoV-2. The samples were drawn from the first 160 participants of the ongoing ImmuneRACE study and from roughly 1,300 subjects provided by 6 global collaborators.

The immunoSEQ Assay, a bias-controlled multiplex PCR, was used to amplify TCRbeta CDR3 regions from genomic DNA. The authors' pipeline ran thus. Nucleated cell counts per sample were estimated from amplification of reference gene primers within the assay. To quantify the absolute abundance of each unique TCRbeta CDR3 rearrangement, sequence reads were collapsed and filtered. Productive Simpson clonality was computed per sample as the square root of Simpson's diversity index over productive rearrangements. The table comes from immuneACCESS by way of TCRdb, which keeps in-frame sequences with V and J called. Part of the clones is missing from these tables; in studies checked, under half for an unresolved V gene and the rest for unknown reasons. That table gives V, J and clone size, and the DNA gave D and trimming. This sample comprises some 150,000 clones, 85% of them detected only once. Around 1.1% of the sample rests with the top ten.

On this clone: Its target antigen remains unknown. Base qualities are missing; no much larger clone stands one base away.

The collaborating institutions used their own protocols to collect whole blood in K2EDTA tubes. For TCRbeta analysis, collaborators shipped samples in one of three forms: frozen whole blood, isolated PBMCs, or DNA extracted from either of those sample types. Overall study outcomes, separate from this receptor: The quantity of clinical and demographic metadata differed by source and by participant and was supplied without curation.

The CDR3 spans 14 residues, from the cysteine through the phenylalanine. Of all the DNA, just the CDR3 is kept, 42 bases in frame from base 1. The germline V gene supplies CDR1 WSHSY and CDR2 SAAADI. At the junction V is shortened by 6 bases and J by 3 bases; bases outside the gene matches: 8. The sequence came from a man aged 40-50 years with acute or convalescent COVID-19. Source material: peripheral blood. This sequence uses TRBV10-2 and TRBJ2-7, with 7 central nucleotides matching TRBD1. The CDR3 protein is CASSDGQVVYEQYF. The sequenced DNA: TGCGCCAGCAGCGACGGACAGGTTGTCTACGAGCAGTACTTC.